The 6 T cell receptor beta chains below come from one sample, sequenced in a study of regulatory T cells in long-lasting Graves disease. CDR3 regions were amplified by Arm-PCR using iRepertoire HTBI primers to build TCR beta libraries. TCRdb re-derived calls from the multiplex PCR reads in MiXCR, one entry per CDR3 protein. The sample lists some 280,000 distinct CDR3 sequences, 20% to 25% occurring once. Noted time point: persistent/refractory GD, antithyroid drugs over 5 years with positive TRAb. TCR sequences were obtained from RNA taken from PBMCs. The sample consisted of peripheral blood mononuclear cells (PBMCs), taken when the disease was refractory, from a patient treated with antithyroid drugs. These receptors originate from a female donor with Graves disease.

The rearrangement joins TRBV3-1 to TRBJ2-7; 9 bases are a match to TRBD2. V shed 0 bases, J shed 6 bases, and the junction held 6 bases outside the gene matches. Germline CDR1 reads LGHDT; CDR2 reads YNNKEL (reference sequence). There are 15 residues in the CDR3. The CDR3 is CASSQDIAGAPEQYF. The CDR3 DNA is TGTGCCAGCAGCCAAGATATAGCGGGAGCCCCCGAGCAGTACTTC.

The chain combines TRBV9 with TRBJ2-5; 8 nucleotides line up with TRBD2. The CDR3 totals 17 residues. Germline loops: CDR1 SGDLS, CDR2 YYNGEE. Trimming at V came to 5 bases and at J to 4 bases, leaving 16 bases not matched to a gene. The CDR3 loop is CASSKEVGLVGRETQYF. CDR3 bases: TGTGCCAGCAGTAAGGAAGTGGGACTAGTGGGACGAGAGACCCAGTACTTC.

The chain has TRBV25-1 and TRBJ2-1, with 9 bases aligning to TRBD2. Trimming took 7 bases from V and 0 from J; bases not matched to a gene: 7. This CDR3 spans 16 amino acids. From germline, CDR1 is MGHDK and CDR2 SYGVNS. CDR3 in amino acids: CASTRLAASSYNEQFF. The DNA for the CDR3 is TGTGCCAGCACTAGACTAGCGGCGAGCTCCTACAATGAGCAGTTCTTC.

J is TRBJ2-2 and V is TRBV28; D may correspond to TRBD1 or TRBD2 (6 bases each). CDR3 length equals 17 residues. V lost 3 bases and J 0 bases, leaving 14 bases between the germline ends. The germline V gene encodes CDR1 MDHEN and CDR2 SYDVKM. CDR3 nucleotides: TGTGCCAGCAGTTTTTCATCGGGGGCTACGAACACCGGGGAGCTGTTTTTT. It specifies CASSFSSGATNTGELFF.

This clonotype was found many times. The gene calls are TRBV7-2 and TRBJ1-2; D is possibly TRBD1 (6 bases). The germline V gene has CDR1 SGHTA and CDR2 FQGNSA. This CDR3 is built from 15 residues. The ends were cut back, 7 bases at V and 2 bases at J, with 17 bases in the middle. The CDR3 protein is CASTPAGAGNYGYTF. In nucleotides, the CDR3 is TGTGCCAGCACCCCAGCGGGGGCCGGGAACTATGGCTACACCTTC.

This clonotype was counted only a few times. The chain employs TRBV3-1 and TRBJ2-5; D is perhaps TRBD2 (6 bases). This CDR3 has 17 residues. Trimming took 0 bases from V and 5 from J, leaving 19 bases between them. In germline, CDR1 is LGHDT, CDR2 YNNKEL (reference sequence). The CDR3 reads CASSQEQRESIRETQYF. Here the CDR3 DNA reads TGTGCCAGCAGCCAAGAACAACGGGAGTCGATCCGGGAGACCCAGTACTTC.